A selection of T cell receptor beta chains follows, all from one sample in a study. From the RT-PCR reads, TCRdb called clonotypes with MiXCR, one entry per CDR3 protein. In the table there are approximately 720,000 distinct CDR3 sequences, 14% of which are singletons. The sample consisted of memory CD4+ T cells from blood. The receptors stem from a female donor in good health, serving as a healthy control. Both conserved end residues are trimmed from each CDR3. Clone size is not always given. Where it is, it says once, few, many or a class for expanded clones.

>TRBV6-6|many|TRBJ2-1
ASNLGYNEQF
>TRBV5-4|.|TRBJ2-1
ASSLISFNEQF
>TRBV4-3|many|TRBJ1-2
ASSRTAFYGYT
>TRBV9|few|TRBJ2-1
ASSVAAGGL
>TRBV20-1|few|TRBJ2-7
SARGTSGTASEQY
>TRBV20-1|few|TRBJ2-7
SANEPGGYEQY
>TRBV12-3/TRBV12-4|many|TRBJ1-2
ASSSGVMGYGYT
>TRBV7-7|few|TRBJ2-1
ASSSGGVGEQF
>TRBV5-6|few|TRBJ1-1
ASSWSPLATEAF
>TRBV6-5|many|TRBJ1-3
ASSLSYQVYSGNTIY
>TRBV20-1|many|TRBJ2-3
SAQPPDRATDTQY
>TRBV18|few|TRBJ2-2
ASSPPGRTLTNTGELF
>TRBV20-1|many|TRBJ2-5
SARKGETQY
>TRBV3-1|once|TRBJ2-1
ASSYAGTSDNEQF
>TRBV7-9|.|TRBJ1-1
ASSLAVGQGGTEAF
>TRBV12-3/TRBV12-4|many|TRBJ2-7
ASSLAGLAGAGEQY
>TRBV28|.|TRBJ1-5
ASSSLGGGRDQPQH
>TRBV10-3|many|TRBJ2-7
AISDTGGYEQY
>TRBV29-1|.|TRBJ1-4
SVARTGDEKLF
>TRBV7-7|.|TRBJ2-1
ASSRTAGSYNEQF
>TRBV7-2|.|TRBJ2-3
ASSLGTDPFTDTQY
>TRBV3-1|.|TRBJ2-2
ASSHWGLDNTGELF
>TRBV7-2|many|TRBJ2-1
ASSLDGAASDEQF
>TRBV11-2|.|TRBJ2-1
ASNRDREDEQF
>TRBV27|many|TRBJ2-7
ASSSPGQVGHEQY
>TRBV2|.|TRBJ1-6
ASSGQAGNNSPLH
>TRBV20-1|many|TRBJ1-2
SAATTPTNYGYT
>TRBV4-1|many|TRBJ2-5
ASSLGQTRVQETQY
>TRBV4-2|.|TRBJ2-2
ASSPTGGSGTGELF
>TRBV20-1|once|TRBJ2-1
SARDWASGAHNEQF
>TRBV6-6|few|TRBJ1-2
ASSYSLGPYGYT
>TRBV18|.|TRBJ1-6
ASSPPGGPWNSPLH
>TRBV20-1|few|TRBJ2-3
SAGDSGGSTDTQY
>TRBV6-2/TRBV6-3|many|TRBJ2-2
ASSYRGKAGGLSTGELF
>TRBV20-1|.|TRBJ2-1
SARATGTGTYNEQF
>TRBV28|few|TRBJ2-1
ASSSRPRGNEQF
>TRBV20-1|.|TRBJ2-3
SATGTSSSDTQY
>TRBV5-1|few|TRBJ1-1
ASSLEGAPEAF
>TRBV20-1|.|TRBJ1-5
SARDHQGPYRYQPQH
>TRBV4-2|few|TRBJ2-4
ASSRKGGTTLAKNIQY
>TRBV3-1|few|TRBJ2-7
ASSQDYGTSYEQY
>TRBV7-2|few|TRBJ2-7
ASAGAVYEQY
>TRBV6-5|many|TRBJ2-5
ASSGSAKETQY
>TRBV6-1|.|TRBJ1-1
ASSFRDTEAF
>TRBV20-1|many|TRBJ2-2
SAASPGGNRVTGELF
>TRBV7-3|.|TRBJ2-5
ASSLWASGRETQY
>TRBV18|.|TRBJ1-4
ATNRARDEKLF
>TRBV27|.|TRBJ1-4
ASSRPVQGSKLF
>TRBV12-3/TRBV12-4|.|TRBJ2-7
ASSLHESYEQY
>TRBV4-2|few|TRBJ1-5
ASSPQVTENQPQH
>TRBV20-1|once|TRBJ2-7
SAKTTSGSSYEQY
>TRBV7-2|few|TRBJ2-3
ASSSYWTLTDTQY
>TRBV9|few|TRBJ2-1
ASSPQLNEQF
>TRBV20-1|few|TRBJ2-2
SARDRRTGELF
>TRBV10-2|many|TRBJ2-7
ASSRGGVNEQY
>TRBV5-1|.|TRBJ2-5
ASSFVSGFQETQY